The T cell receptor beta chain under discussion was sequenced for a study of T-cell memory formation after mild COVID-19 (dated by TCRdb to the early 2020s). With respect to the entire study: TCR sequence clusters from the two donors were found to be largely donor specific. In a couple of donors, T-cell clones that expanded and contracted after mild COVID-19 were tracked by sequencing TCRalpha and TCRbeta repertoires over time. The cohort comprised two young, previously healthy adult volunteers, one female and one male. Study-wide findings and limitations: The detection of some responding clones in pre-infection memory suggests that pre-existing cross-reactive memory T cells joined the SARS-CoV-2 response. Contracting CD4+ clones turned up mainly in the CM and EM memory subsets, whereas EMRA was where CD8+ clones were enriched. The study included only a couple of mild cases, and larger cohorts that include severe cases with pre-infection samples were judged to be necessary. Balanced CD4/CD8 phenotypes were observed for clones contracting from day 15 to 85, whereas a bias towards CD4+ was observed for a second wave of clones expanding from day 15 to 37. SARS-CoV-2 specificity was not confirmed for the second-wave clones peaking on day 37.

Notes on this clonotype: Its antigen remains unidentified. Within one base of it there is no much larger clone, and no base qualities were kept.

Ficoll-Paque density gradient centrifugation was the method used to isolate PBMCs. Sequencing used an Illumina NovaSeq 6000. TCRalpha and TCRbeta cDNA libraries were constructed by 5'RACE with constant-segment primers, with sample barcodes and unique molecular identifiers being introduced. Trizol reagent was used to extract RNA from every sample. Libraries were amplified in two PCR steps, with a second sample barcode and Illumina TruSeq adapters added in the second step. The libraries were sequenced on an Illumina NovaSeq using 2 x 150 bp paired-end reads. Per the authors' processing: The reads were demultiplexed and collapsed into UMI-guided consensus sequences using migec v1.2.7. Using mixcr v2.1.11, UMI consensuses were aligned to TRA and TRB V and J templates and then assembled into clonotypes. Clonotypes were classified as expanded or contracted when called significant by both edgeR and NoisET, with noise models trained on biological replicates. edgeR calls used a false discovery rate-adjusted p below 0.01 and a log2 fold-change threshold of 1. PCA with hierarchical clustering of max-normalized trajectories of the 1000 most abundant clonotypes was used as exploratory dynamics analysis. Separately sequenced CD4+ and CD8+ repertoires were used to assign the CD4 or CD8 phenotype of responding clones. TCRdb reanalyzed the raw reads on its own, using fastp at Q25 for trimming and MiXCR for clone calling, and kept in-frame beta chains. Each entry is one CDR3 protein sequence, shown with its most common DNA and genes. TCRdb, not the authors, supplied the V and J calls. The sample table contains roughly 510,000 distinct CDR3 sequences; only one count was recorded for approximately 15% of them. Of the sample, 8.1% is held by the ten largest clones.

Unmatched junction bases come to 13, with V trimmed by 4 bases and J by 4 bases. Via the germline V gene, CDR1 is KGHSH and CDR2 LQKENI. Counted from cysteine to phenylalanine, this CDR3 has 16 amino acids. Of all the DNA, just the CDR3 is kept, 48 bases in frame from base 1. Material: PBMCs or a T cell subset sorted from them (not recorded which). The chain is assembled from TRBV18 and TRBJ2-7, and TRBD2 aligns with 7 junction nucleotides. The source is an adult woman who had mild COVID-19 (a few samples of this study predate the infection). The sample titles of this study are shuffled in the database, so cell type and time point are left out; the donor was told from shared clones. The sequenced DNA is TGTGCCAGCTCACGCAACCCGGGGCGGGGGAAATACGAGCAGTACTTC. It encodes CASSRNPGRGKYEQYF.